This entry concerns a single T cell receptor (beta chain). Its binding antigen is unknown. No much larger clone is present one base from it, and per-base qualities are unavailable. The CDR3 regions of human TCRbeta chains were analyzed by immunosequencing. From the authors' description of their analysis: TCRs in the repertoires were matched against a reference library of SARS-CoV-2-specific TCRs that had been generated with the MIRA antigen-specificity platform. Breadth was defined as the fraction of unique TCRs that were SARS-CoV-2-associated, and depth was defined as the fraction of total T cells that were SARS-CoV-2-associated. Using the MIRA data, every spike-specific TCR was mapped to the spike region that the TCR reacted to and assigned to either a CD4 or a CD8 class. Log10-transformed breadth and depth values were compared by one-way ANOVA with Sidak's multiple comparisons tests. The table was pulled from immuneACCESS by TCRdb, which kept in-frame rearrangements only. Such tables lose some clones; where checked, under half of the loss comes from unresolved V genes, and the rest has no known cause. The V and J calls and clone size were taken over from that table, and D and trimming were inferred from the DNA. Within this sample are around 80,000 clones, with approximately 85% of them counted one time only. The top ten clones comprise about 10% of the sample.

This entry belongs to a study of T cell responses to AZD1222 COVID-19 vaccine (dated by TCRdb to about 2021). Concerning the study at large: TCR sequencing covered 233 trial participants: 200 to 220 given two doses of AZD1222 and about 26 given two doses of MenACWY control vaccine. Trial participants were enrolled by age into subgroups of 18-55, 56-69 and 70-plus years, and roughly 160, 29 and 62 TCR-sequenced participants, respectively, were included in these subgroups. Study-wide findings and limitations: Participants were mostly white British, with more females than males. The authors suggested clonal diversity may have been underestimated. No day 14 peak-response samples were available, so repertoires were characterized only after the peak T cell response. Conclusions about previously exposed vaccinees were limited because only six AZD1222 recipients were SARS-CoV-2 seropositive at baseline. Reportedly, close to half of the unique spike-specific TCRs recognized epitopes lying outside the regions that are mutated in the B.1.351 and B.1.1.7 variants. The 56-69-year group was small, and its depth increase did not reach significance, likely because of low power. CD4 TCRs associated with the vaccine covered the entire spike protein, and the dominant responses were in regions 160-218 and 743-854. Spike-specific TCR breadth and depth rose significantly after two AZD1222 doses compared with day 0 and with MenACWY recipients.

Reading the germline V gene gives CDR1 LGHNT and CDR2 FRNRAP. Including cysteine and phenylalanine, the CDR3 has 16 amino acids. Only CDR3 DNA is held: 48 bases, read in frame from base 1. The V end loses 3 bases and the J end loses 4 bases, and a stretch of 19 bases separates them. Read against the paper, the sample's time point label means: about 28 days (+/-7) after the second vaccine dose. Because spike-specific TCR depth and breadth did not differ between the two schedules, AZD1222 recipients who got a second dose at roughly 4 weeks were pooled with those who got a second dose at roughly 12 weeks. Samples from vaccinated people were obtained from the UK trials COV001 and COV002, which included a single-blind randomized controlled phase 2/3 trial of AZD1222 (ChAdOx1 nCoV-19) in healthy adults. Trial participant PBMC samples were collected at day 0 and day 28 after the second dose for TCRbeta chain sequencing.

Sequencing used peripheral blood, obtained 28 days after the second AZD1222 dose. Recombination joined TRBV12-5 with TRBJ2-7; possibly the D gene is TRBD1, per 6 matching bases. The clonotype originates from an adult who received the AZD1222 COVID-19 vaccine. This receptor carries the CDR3 CASGFGPPGQGYEQYF. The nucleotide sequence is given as TGTGCTAGTGGTTTCGGACCCCCGGGACAAGGGTACGAGCAGTACTTC.